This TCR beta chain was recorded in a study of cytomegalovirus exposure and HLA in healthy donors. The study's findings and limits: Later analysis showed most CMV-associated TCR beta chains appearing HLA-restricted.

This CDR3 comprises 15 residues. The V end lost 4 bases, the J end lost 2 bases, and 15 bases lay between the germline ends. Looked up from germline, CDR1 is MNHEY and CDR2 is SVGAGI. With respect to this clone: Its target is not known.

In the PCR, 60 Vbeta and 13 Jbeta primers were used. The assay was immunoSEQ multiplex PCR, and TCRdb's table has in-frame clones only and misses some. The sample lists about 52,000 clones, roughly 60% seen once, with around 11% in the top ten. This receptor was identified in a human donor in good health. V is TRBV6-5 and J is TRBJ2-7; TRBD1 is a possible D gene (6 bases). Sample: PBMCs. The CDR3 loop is CASSLIQTGTYEQYF. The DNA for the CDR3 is TGTGCCAGCAGTTTAATACAAACAGGGACCTACGAGCAGTACTTC.